The present TCR beta chain was sequenced within a study of cytomegalovirus exposure and HLA in healthy donors. Amplification used 60 Vbeta primers and 13 Jbeta primers. Clones were sequenced by immunoSEQ multiplex PCR, and TCRdb holds only the in-frame ones, with some missing. The sample contains roughly 170,000 clones, 65% to 85% of which appear only once. Despite likely unrecorded immune exposures, the donors were nominally healthy at the time of sampling. The clonotype comes from a woman aged 45-60 years in good health and CMV-seropositive. Sequencing used PBMCs.

CDR3 in DNA: TGTGCCAGTAGGCCCGACAGGATTTCCTACAATGAGCAGTTCTTC. It specifies CASRPDRISYNEQFF. The gene calls are TRBV19 and TRBJ2-1; possible D gene TRBD1, 6 bases. Germline assignment: CDR1 LNHDA and CDR2 SQIVND (reference sequence). V lost 6 bases and J 1 base, leaving 13 bases between the germline ends. CDR3 length: 15 residues.